The clone carrying this T cell receptor (beta chain) was counted at least ten times. Its antigen is currently unknown. Trimming removed 4 bases at V and 3 bases at J, with 21 bases between. CDR1 is DFQATT and CDR2 is SNEGSKA in the germline V gene (reference sequence). The CDR3 is made up of 17 amino acids. These data belong to a study of identical twins. TCRdb processed the 5' RACE reads anew with MiXCR; each CDR3 protein has one entry. Among 150,000 or so distinct CDR3 sequences, roughly 3.5% were seen once, and the ten largest hold 8.1%. Notes on the study in general: Twin-shared out-of-frame alpha sequences were enriched for low generation probability.

Specimen: memory T cells sorted from blood. The chain carries TRBV20-1 and TRBJ2-2, with D tentatively TRBD2 (6 bases). This receptor was taken from a man aged 18 to 30 in good health. The CDR3 region has the DNA TGCAGTGCTACAAAGGGCCGACGGTGGGGGGACACCGGGGAGCTGTTTTTT. It codes for CSATKGRRWGDTGELFF.